Each of the 27 T cell receptor beta chains below was sequenced from the same sample in a study of T cells in tumors after PD-1 blockade. Method: immunoSEQ multiplex PCR; TCRdb's copy keeps in-frame clones and lacks some. The sample has fewer than 50,000 clones; over 70% are singletons. The source was PBMCs, collected before anti-PD-1 treatment. All receptors derive from a human donor with basal cell carcinoma.

This clone showed up just once. CDR3 nucleotides: TGCGCCAGCAGATACAGTAGCACAGATACGCAGTATTTT. It yields the protein CASRYSSTDTQYF. The genes are TRBV5-1 and TRBJ2-3; D is unresolved. V lost 5 bases and J lost 0, with 7 bases in between. CDR1 SGHRS and CDR2 YFSETQ come from the germline V gene. The CDR3 spans 13 residues.

This chain uses TRBV27 with TRBJ1-3, with 8 bases fitting TRBD1. Losses at the gene ends were 6 bases for V and 5 bases for J; bases not matched to a gene: 12. Germline loops: CDR1 MNHEY, CDR2 SMNVEV (reference sequence). CDR3 length: 16 residues. The CDR3 sequence: CASSTSGGGLRNTIYF. DNA for the CDR3: TGTGCCAGCAGCACCTCAGGGGGCGGTTTGAGAAACACCATATATTTT.

The V gene is TRBV6-5, the J gene TRBJ2-7, with D unresolved. Germline lookup yields CDR1 MNHEY and CDR2 SVGAGI. V lost 5 bases and J 2 bases, leaving 4 bases between the germline ends. The CDR3 runs 11 residues. CDR3 amino acids: CASSLPYEQYF. CDR3 sequence (DNA): TGTGCCAGCAGTCTTCCCTACGAGCAGTACTTC.

V is TRBV4-1 and J is TRBJ2-1; 16 nucleotides align to TRBD2. V shed 4 bases and J 4 bases; nucleotides not matched to a gene: 16. Germline CDR1 reads MGHRA; CDR2 reads YSYEKL. The CDR3 totals 21 residues. CDR3 nucleotides: TGCGCCAGCAGCCTAAACCCACAAGGGACTAGCGGGGGGGGCTATTACAATGAGCAGTTCTTC. It is translated as CASSLNPQGTSGGGYYNEQFF.

V is TRBV24-1 and J is TRBJ1-2, with D hard to call. CDR3 size: 13 residues. Germline values: CDR1 KGHDR, CDR2 SFDVKD. V was pared by 7 bases and J by 0 bases, with 8 bases between. CDR3 in amino acids: CATSPTANYGYTF. The CDR3, as DNA: TGTGCCACCAGCCCTACAGCTAACTATGGCTACACCTTC.

The chain couples TRBV7-8 to TRBJ2-2; D gene ambiguous. V was cut by 0 bases and J by 0 bases, with 5 bases left in between. The CDR3 length is 15 residues. Per the germline V gene, CDR1 is SGHVS and CDR2 is FQNEAQ. Here the CDR3 reads CASSLAHPNTGELFF. The CDR3 coding sequence is TGTGCCAGCAGCTTAGCACACCCGAACACCGGGGAGCTGTTTTTT.

The V and J genes are TRBV28 and TRBJ1-4; D may be TRBD1 (5 bases). From germline, CDR1 is MDHEN and CDR2 SYDVKM. V lost 4 bases and J lost 5, with 14 bases in between. The CDR3 sequence is 15 residues long. For the CDR3, the DNA is TGTGCCAGCAGTTCTCTCGGGGAGGGGAATGAAAAACTGTTTTTT. Its protein is CASSSLGEGNEKLFF.

The rearrangement uses TRBV6-1 and TRBJ1-5; perhaps TRBD1 as D (5 bases). Trimming removed 3 bases at V and 6 bases at J, with 15 bases between. Looked up from germline, CDR1 is MNHNS and CDR2 is SASEGT. There are 15 residues in the CDR3. CDR3 in DNA: TGTGCCAGCAGTGATCAGGGAGGGTTAGGTCAGCCCCAGCATTTT. Residues: CASSDQGGLGQPQHF.

This rearrangement joins TRBV30 to TRBJ2-7; TRBD1 is a possible D gene (6 bases). Germline V gene sequence: CDR1 GTSNPN, CDR2 SVGIG (reference sequence). This CDR3 is 12 amino acids long. The V gene lost 4 bases and the J gene lost 2 bases, with 9 bases spanning the gap. The CDR3 region has the DNA TGTGCCTGGAACAGGGCAGCCTACGAGCAGTACTTC. As protein: CAWNRAAYEQYF.

The V and J genes are TRBV5-4 and TRBJ2-2; the D is unclear. The length of the CDR3 is 13 residues. Germline CDR1 reads SGHNT; CDR2 reads YYREEE (reference sequence). V lost 0 bases and J lost 3, with 3 bases in between. For the CDR3, the DNA is TGTGCCAGCAGCTTGGGATACACCGGGGAGCTGTTTTTT. Its protein is CASSLGYTGELFF.

Worth noting for this clone: The sample contains more than one DNA sequence encoding this CDR3. V gene TRBV4-1 combines with J gene TRBJ2-1, with TRBD2 identical over 12 bases. CDR1 is MGHRA and CDR2 is YSYEKL in the germline V gene. Germline trimming cut 0 bases from V and 2 bases from J; bases unmatched to any gene: 8. CDR3 size: 19 residues. Written as DNA, the CDR3 is TGCGCCAGCAGCCAAGAATGGGGTCTAGCGGGGGGGACCTACAATGAGCAGTTCTTC. Amino acids: CASSQEWGLAGGTYNEQFF.

The chain has TRBV14 and TRBJ2-3; D is possibly TRBD1 or TRBD2 (5 bases each). Germline V CDR1 and CDR2: SGHDN, FVKESK. The CDR3 extends over 16 amino acids. Trimming removed 4 bases from V and 2 bases from J, with 16 bases in between. The CDR3 sequence is CASSLGTGHSTDTQYF. In DNA form, the CDR3 reads TGTGCCAGCAGCCTCGGGACCGGGCATTCCACAGATACGCAGTATTTT.

This chain links TRBV24-1 with TRBJ2-4; 8 bases align to TRBD1. The CDR3 covers 17 residues. Germline lookup yields CDR1 KGHDR and CDR2 SFDVKD. J was trimmed by 3 bases and V by 4 bases; bases with no gene match: 10. In DNA form, the CDR3 reads TGTGCCACCAGTGACCGGGGACAGGACGGGGGCAAAAACATTCAGTACTTC. It encodes CATSDRGQDGGKNIQYF.

This chain joins TRBV18 and TRBJ2-5, with 8 bases aligning to TRBD2. The length of the CDR3 is 15 residues. V trimming: 2 bases; J trimming: 5 bases; junction bases outside the gene matches: 7. CDR1 and CDR2 from the germline V gene are KGHSH and LQKENI. In DNA form, the CDR3 reads TGTGCCAGCTCACCATTTACTAGCGGTGTGGAGACCCAGTACTTC. Amino acids: CASSPFTSGVETQYF.

V is TRBV12-5 and J is TRBJ2-1, with TRBD2 matching 14 bases. The CDR3 extends over 17 amino acids. After removal of 1 base from V and 6 bases from J, the junction contained 5 bases not matched to a gene. Germline CDR1 is LGHNT and CDR2 is FRNRAP. The CDR3 nucleotides are TGTGCTAGTGGTTTGGGACTAGCGGGGGGGCCGCTCAATGAGCAGTTCTTC. This encodes CASGLGLAGGPLNEQFF.

This clone has more than one count but fewer than ten. The chain couples TRBV30 to TRBJ1-6; perhaps TRBD1 as D (5 bases). CDR3 length: 12 residues. Trimming took off 5 bases at V and 9 bases at J, with 11 bases between the two ends. CDR1 GTSNPN and CDR2 SVGIG come from the germline V gene (reference sequence). Here the CDR3 reads CAWGQGGSPLHF. CDR3 sequence (DNA): TGTGCCTGGGGGCAGGGAGGTTCACCCCTCCACTTT.

This chain uses TRBV27 with TRBJ1-1; D remains ambiguous. Germline CDR1 reads MNHEY; CDR2 reads SMNVEV (reference sequence). V was shortened by 6 bases and J by 3 bases, with 17 bases between the two germline ends. The CDR3 is 15 amino acids. The CDR3 here is CASSRSGWSDTEAFF. The CDR3 DNA is TGTGCCAGCAGCCGGAGCGGGTGGTCGGACACTGAAGCTTTCTTT.

The chain uses TRBV30 and TRBJ2-6; D might be TRBD1 (5 bases). This CDR3 has 15 amino acids. CDR1 is GTSNPN, CDR2 SVGIG, per germline (reference sequence). The V end was cut by 3 bases, the J end by 0 bases, with 9 bases between. The CDR3 is CAWRGPHSGANVLTF. CDR3 nucleotides: TGTGCCTGGAGGGGGCCCCACTCTGGGGCCAACGTCCTGACTTTC. Full variable domain (missing parts from reference TRBV30 and TRBJ2-6): SQTIHQWPATLVQPVGSPLSLECTVEGTSNPNLYWYRQAAGRGLQLLFYSVGIGQISSEVPQNLSASRPQDRQFILSSKKLLLSDSGFYLCAWRGPHSGANVLTFGAGSRLTVL.

V and J are TRBV12-5 and TRBJ1-1; no firm D call. Germline V lookup: CDR1 LGHNT, CDR2 FRNRAP. CDR3 length: 12 residues. The germline V and J ends were trimmed by 1 base and 10 bases, with 10 bases remaining between them. The CDR3 nucleotides read TGTGCTAGTGGTTTGGGCCGGTACGGAGCTTTCTTT. Protein sequence: CASGLGRYGAFF.

The chain recombines TRBV6-2 or TRBV6-3 with TRBJ2-5; the D is unclear. The CDR3 is 11 residues long. Deletions cut 2 bases from V and 5 bases from J, with 3 bases between. The germline V gene has CDR1 MNHEY and CDR2 SVGEGT. This CDR3 is CASSYTETQYF. CDR3 sequence (DNA): TGTGCCAGCAGTTACACCGAGACCCAGTACTTC.

The rearrangement uses TRBV10-2 and TRBJ2-7, with D perhaps matching TRBD2 (5 bases). The V gene lost 3 bases and the J gene lost 7 bases, with 13 bases spanning the gap. This CDR3 region has 13 residues. Germline-derived CDR1 and CDR2 are WSHSY and SAAADI. CDR3 region: CASSENGRVEQYF. DNA for the CDR3: TGCGCCAGCAGTGAAAATGGGCGGGTGGAGCAGTACTTC.

V usage is TRBV7-2 and J usage is TRBJ2-3; D possibly corresponds to TRBD2 (5 bases). Trimming cost V 7 bases and J 0 bases, with 14 bases left between them. This CDR3 comprises 15 residues. Germline loops: CDR1 SGHTA, CDR2 FQGNSA. CDR3 DNA sequence: TGTGCCAGCACCCGGACTGTTACTAGCACAGATACGCAGTATTTT. Its translation: CASTRTVTSTDTQYF.

The CDR3 loop is CSVSLLRRGAGGYTF. Here the CDR3 DNA reads TGCAGCGTTTCGTTATTGCGTAGGGGCGCGGGTGGCTACACCTTC. This chain links TRBV29-1 with TRBJ1-2, with D perhaps TRBD1 (5 bases). Trimming took 5 bases from V and 7 from J, leaving 23 bases between them. The CDR3 extends over 15 amino acids. Per the germline V gene, CDR1 is SQVTM and CDR2 is ANQGSEA.

The chain carries TRBV6-5 and TRBJ1-2, with TRBD1 as a possible D gene (6 bases). The ends were cut back, 5 bases at V and 6 bases at J, with 13 bases in the middle. The CDR3 runs 13 residues. CDR1 and CDR2 from the germline V gene are MNHEY and SVGAGI. This CDR3 is CASSQRAGDGYTF. CDR3 sequence (DNA): TGTGCCAGCAGTCAGAGGGCAGGGGATGGCTACACCTTC.

This clone has just a few counts. V is TRBV19 and J is TRBJ1-2; no definite D call. The CDR3 is 16 amino acids. Germline V CDR1 and CDR2: LNHDA, SQIVND (reference sequence). V was trimmed by 4 bases and J by 6 bases, leaving 21 bases between them. CDR3 region: CASSRNSRGSADGYTF. CDR3 bases: TGTGCCAGTAGTAGGAATTCCCGAGGCTCGGCGGATGGCTACACCTTC.

This clone was counted only a few times. The genes are TRBV3-1 (or the pseudogene TRBV3-2) and TRBJ1-6; D remains unclear. The CDR3 totals 15 residues. Germline CDR1 and CDR2: LGHDT and YNNKEL (reference sequence). Trimming pared 1 base from V and 7 bases from J, leaving 11 bases between. The CDR3 DNA follows: TGTGCCAGCAGCCAAGGTAAGGCCGCGAATTCACCCCTCCACTTT. Its translation: CASSQGKAANSPLHF.

The chain carries TRBV5-6 and TRBJ2-4; maybe TRBD1 (6 bases). CDR1 is SGHDT and CDR2 is YYEEEE in the germline V gene. V dropped 0 bases and J dropped 7 bases, with 20 bases sitting between them. This CDR3 is built from 17 residues. DNA for the CDR3: TGTGCCAGCAGCTTGGGACCCTTACAGGGACGAAGCAACATTCAGTACTTC. It is translated as CASSLGPLQGRSNIQYF.